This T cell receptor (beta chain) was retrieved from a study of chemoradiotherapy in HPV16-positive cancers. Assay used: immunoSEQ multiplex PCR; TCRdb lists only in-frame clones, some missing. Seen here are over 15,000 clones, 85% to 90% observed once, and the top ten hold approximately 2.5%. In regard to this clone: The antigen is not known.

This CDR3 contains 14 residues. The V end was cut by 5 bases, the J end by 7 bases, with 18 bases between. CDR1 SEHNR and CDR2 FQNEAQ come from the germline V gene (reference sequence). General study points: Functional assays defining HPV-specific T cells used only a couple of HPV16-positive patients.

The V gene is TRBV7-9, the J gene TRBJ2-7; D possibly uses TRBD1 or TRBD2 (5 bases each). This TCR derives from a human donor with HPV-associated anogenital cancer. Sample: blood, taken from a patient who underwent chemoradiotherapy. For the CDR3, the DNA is TGTGCCAGCAGCCTCCGGGACCCAGGAGGAGAGCAGTACTTC. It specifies CASSLRDPGGEQYF.